The 4 T cell receptor beta chains below were found in one sample sequenced in a study of HIV-infected children after antiretroviral therapy interruption. Treatment given: PENTA 11 planned treatment interruption arm or continuous ART arm. A 3' RACE protocol on RNA, with unique molecular identifiers, produced the TCR library. TCRdb re-called the 3' RACE reads with MiXCR, one entry per CDR3 protein. The data show about 15,000 distinct CDR3 sequences, roughly 3.5% seen once. The sample in question was CD45RO+ CD8+ T cells from PBMCs, pooled from several time points, obtained from a donor given antiretroviral therapy, either interrupted or continuous. Indicated subset: memory CD8+ CD45RO+ CD45RA- T cells. The receptors stem from a pool of human donors with HIV.

This clonotype showed up many times. The chain joins TRBV6-1 to TRBJ2-6; a weak D match, TRBD2 (6 bases). The CDR3 length is 15 residues. The ends were cut back, 3 bases at V and 1 base at J, with 7 bases in the middle. CDR1 is MNHNS and CDR2 is SASEGT in the germline V gene. This CDR3 is CASSEGGSGANVLTF. CDR3 bases: TGTGCCAGCAGTGAGGGAGGATCTGGGGCCAACGTCCTGACTTTC.

This clonotype was counted many times. V is TRBV20-1 and J is TRBJ2-4, with 9 positions matching TRBD1. The J segment lost 7 bases and the V segment lost 5 bases, leaving 6 bases of the junction unmatched. The CDR3 runs to 13 residues. CDR1 DFQATT and CDR2 SNEGSKA come from the germline V gene (reference sequence). CDR3 nucleotide sequence: TGCAGTGCTCCCGGGACAGGGCACAACATTCAGTACTTC. Amino acid sequence: CSAPGTGHNIQYF.

Ten or more counts support this clonotype. J is TRBJ2-1 and V is TRBV27; 8 bases align to TRBD2. Germline values: CDR1 MNHEY, CDR2 SMNVEV (reference sequence). Losses at the gene ends were 6 bases for V and 5 bases for J; bases not matched to a gene: 6. CDR3 length: 14 residues. For the CDR3, the DNA is TGTGCCAGCAGGGTGGCGGGGGGAAACAATGAGCAGTTCTTC. It is translated as CASRVAGGNNEQFF.

This clonotype was observed at least ten times. This chain joins TRBV6-5 and TRBJ1-5, with D unresolved. Trimming took off 2 bases at V and 0 bases at J, with 2 bases between the two ends. The CDR3 loop spans 13 amino acids. Germline V gene data show CDR1 as MNHEY and CDR2 as SVGAGI. DNA of the CDR3: TGTGCCAGCAGTTACGATAGCAATCAGCCCCAGCATTTT. Protein sequence: CASSYDSNQPQHF.